Listed below are T cell receptor beta chains from one sample, sequenced in a study of blood T cell repertoires in COVID-19. Libraries were prepared by immunoSEQ multiplex PCR; TCRdb keeps only in-frame clonotypes and omits some of them. Of approximately 310,000 clones in the sample, 80% to 90% are singletons; the top ten hold 2.2%. Material for sequencing was PBMCs or T cells enriched from blood (not recorded which). The receptors derive from a man aged 30-40 years who had recovered from COVID-19. Each CDR3 is given with its conserved first and last residue. A D gene is named only where the DNA matches it firmly. A clone size is listed for some rows: how often the clone was seen (once, few, many), or a class if it is expanded.

j_call: TRBJ2-7; d_call: TRBD1; v_call: TRBV7-9; clone_size: few; cdr3_nt: TGTGCCAGCAGCTTAACCCGGGACAGGGGGATGTACGAGCAGTACTTC; cdr3_aa: CASSLTRDRGMYEQYF
j_call: TRBJ1-5; d_call: NA; v_call: TRBV7-9; clone_size: NA; cdr3_nt: TGTGCCAGCAGCTTATCCACAGTATCCAATCAGCCCCAGCATTTT; cdr3_aa: CASSLSTVSNQPQHF
j_call: TRBJ1-5; d_call: NA; v_call: TRBV19; clone_size: NA; cdr3_nt: TGTGCCAGTAGTTCCTCCGGGTGGGGCAATCAGCCCCAGCATTTT; cdr3_aa: CASSSSGWGNQPQHF
j_call: TRBJ1-1; d_call: NA; v_call: TRBV5-8; clone_size: few; cdr3_nt: TGTGCCAGCAGCTTGGGGTGGGGGGGAACTGAAGCTTTCTTT; cdr3_aa: CASSLGWGGTEAFF
j_call: TRBJ1-1; d_call: NA; v_call: TRBV5-4; clone_size: once; cdr3_nt: TGTGCCAGCAGCCTGGTGGGGTCAGGGACTGAAGCTTTCTTT; cdr3_aa: CASSLVGSGTEAFF
j_call: TRBJ2-3; d_call: NA; v_call: TRBV5-1; clone_size: NA; cdr3_nt: TGCGCCAGCAGCTTGGCCGTTCAGACTCGGAAAGGAGATACGCAGTATTTT; cdr3_aa: CASSLAVQTRKGDTQYF
j_call: TRBJ2-2; d_call: NA; v_call: TRBV9; clone_size: NA; cdr3_nt: TGTGCCAGCAGCGTAGACTCCCAGGTCGTCCCAACGAACACCGGGGAGCTGTTTTTT; cdr3_aa: CASSVDSQVVPTNTGELFF
j_call: TRBJ1-5; d_call: NA; v_call: TRBV20-1; clone_size: once; cdr3_nt: TGCAGTGCTAGTCCACCAGGGAGGGTTGATCAGCCCCAGCATTTT; cdr3_aa: CSASPPGRVDQPQHF
j_call: TRBJ1-2; d_call: TRBD1; v_call: TRBV5-1; clone_size: NA; cdr3_nt: TGCGCCAGCAGCATGGACAGGGGCGCTAACTATGGCTACACCTTC; cdr3_aa: CASSMDRGANYGYTF
j_call: TRBJ1-5; d_call: TRBD1; v_call: TRBV10-3; clone_size: NA; cdr3_nt: TGTGCCATCAGTGAGTCGACAAGACAGGGGAATCAGCCCCAGCATTTT; cdr3_aa: CAISESTRQGNQPQHF
j_call: TRBJ2-3; d_call: TRBD2; v_call: TRBV6-5; clone_size: NA; cdr3_nt: TGTGCCAGCAGAGGTAGCGGGGGCACAGATACGCAGTATTTT; cdr3_aa: CASRGSGGTDTQYF
j_call: TRBJ2-7; d_call: NA; v_call: TRBV13; clone_size: NA; cdr3_nt: TGTGCCAGCAGGATGGGGAGCTCCTACGAGCAGTACTTC; cdr3_aa: CASRMGSSYEQYF
j_call: TRBJ2-2; d_call: NA; v_call: TRBV9; clone_size: NA; cdr3_nt: TGTGCCAGCAGCGTAGTGGGGTCGGGAGCCGGGGAGCTGTTTTTT; cdr3_aa: CASSVVGSGAGELFF
j_call: TRBJ2-3; d_call: NA; v_call: TRBV7-2; clone_size: few; cdr3_nt: TGTGCCAGCAGCTCTCAGGGGATTACGGGCACAGATACGCAGTATTTT; cdr3_aa: CASSSQGITGTDTQYF
j_call: TRBJ2-7; d_call: NA; v_call: TRBV9; clone_size: NA; cdr3_nt: TGTGCCAGCAGCGTAGAAGGGGGAGGGTCCTACGAGCAGTACTTC; cdr3_aa: CASSVEGGGSYEQYF
j_call: TRBJ1-2; d_call: NA; v_call: TRBV4-2; clone_size: NA; cdr3_nt: TGTGCCAGCAGCCAGCCCGGGGTTCAAGATGGCTACACCTTC; cdr3_aa: CASSQPGVQDGYTF
j_call: TRBJ2-6; d_call: NA; v_call: TRBV3-1/TRBV3-2; clone_size: NA; cdr3_nt: TGTGCCAGCAGCCAAGTCCTCCCAGGGGCTGGGGCCAACGTCCTGACTTTC; cdr3_aa: CASSQVLPGAGANVLTF
j_call: TRBJ2-1; d_call: NA; v_call: TRBV5-6; clone_size: NA; cdr3_nt: TGTGCCAGCAGCCGCGGGGTTTCGTTGAGTTCCTACAATGAGCAGTTCTTC; cdr3_aa: CASSRGVSLSSYNEQFF
j_call: TRBJ1-6; d_call: TRBD1; v_call: TRBV9; clone_size: NA; cdr3_nt: TGTGCCAGCAGCCAGACAGGGGATAATTCACCCCTCCACTTT; cdr3_aa: CASSQTGDNSPLHF
j_call: TRBJ1-3; d_call: NA; v_call: TRBV13; clone_size: NA; cdr3_nt: TGTGCCAGCAGCTTAGGGACAGCTGGAAACACCATATATTTT; cdr3_aa: CASSLGTAGNTIYF
j_call: TRBJ1-4; d_call: TRBD1; v_call: TRBV27; clone_size: NA; cdr3_nt: TGTGCCAGCAGTTTATACCCCCAGGGGGACGAAAAACTGTTTTTT; cdr3_aa: CASSLYPQGDEKLFF
j_call: TRBJ1-5; d_call: TRBD1; v_call: TRBV19; clone_size: few; cdr3_nt: TGTGCCAGTAGTACACCGGGACAGGGGGCTCAGCCCCAGCATTTT; cdr3_aa: CASSTPGQGAQPQHF
j_call: TRBJ1-6; d_call: NA; v_call: TRBV20-1; clone_size: once; cdr3_nt: TGCAGTGCTAGTCAGGGATTCAATTCACCCCTCCACTTT; cdr3_aa: CSASQGFNSPLHF
j_call: TRBJ2-7; d_call: NA; v_call: TRBV29-1; clone_size: NA; cdr3_nt: TGCAGCGTTGAAGTCCACGGGGGAAGAAAGAACGAGCAGTACTTC; cdr3_aa: CSVEVHGGRKNEQYF
j_call: TRBJ2-2; d_call: TRBD1; v_call: TRBV6-5; clone_size: NA; cdr3_nt: TGTGCCAGCAGTTACTTTCAGGGGGACACCGGGGAGCTGTTTTTT; cdr3_aa: CASSYFQGDTGELFF
j_call: TRBJ2-3; d_call: TRBD2; v_call: TRBV18; clone_size: NA; cdr3_nt: TGTGCCAGCGCAAACGGCCGGGGGGGTTCTAGCACAGATACGCAGTATTTT; cdr3_aa: CASANGRGGSSTDTQYF
j_call: TRBJ2-7; d_call: NA; v_call: TRBV9; clone_size: NA; cdr3_nt: TGTGCCAGCAGCGTAGCTACGGGGGGCGCAGCCTACGAGCAGTACTTC; cdr3_aa: CASSVATGGAAYEQYF
j_call: TRBJ1-2; d_call: NA; v_call: TRBV5-4; clone_size: NA; cdr3_nt: TGTGCCAGCAGCTTAGCGGGGAACTATGGCTACACCTTC; cdr3_aa: CASSLAGNYGYTF
j_call: TRBJ1-4; d_call: TRBD1; v_call: TRBV25-1; clone_size: once; cdr3_nt: TGTGCCAGCAGTGAATCCCGAGGGGGCCACGTACAACTCTATTTT; cdr3_aa: CASSESRGGHVQLYF
j_call: TRBJ2-5; d_call: TRBD2; v_call: TRBV7-2; clone_size: NA; cdr3_nt: TGTGCCAGCAGCTCCCGTCGGGGGGAAGAGACCCAGTACTTC; cdr3_aa: CASSSRRGEETQYF
j_call: TRBJ1-5; d_call: TRBD1; v_call: TRBV19; clone_size: NA; cdr3_nt: TGTGCCAGTAGTACATTGACAGGGAAAGGCAATCAGCCCCAGCATTTT; cdr3_aa: CASSTLTGKGNQPQHF
j_call: TRBJ1-2; d_call: TRBD1; v_call: TRBV9; clone_size: NA; cdr3_nt: TGTGCCAGCGGCCGACAGGGGGCGGACTATGGCTACACCTTC; cdr3_aa: CASGRQGADYGYTF
j_call: TRBJ1-1; d_call: NA; v_call: TRBV4-3; clone_size: NA; cdr3_nt: TGCGCCAGCAGCCCCGTGCCCGGGAGTGCTGAAGCTTTCTTT; cdr3_aa: CASSPVPGSAEAFF
j_call: TRBJ1-3; d_call: NA; v_call: TRBV2; clone_size: NA; cdr3_nt: TGTGCCAGCAGTGAGGCGGGGGGGACCTCTGGAAACACCATATATTTT; cdr3_aa: CASSEAGGTSGNTIYF
j_call: TRBJ2-5; d_call: TRBD2; v_call: TRBV5-1; clone_size: NA; cdr3_nt: TGCGCCAGCAGCTTTTTGGGACTAGCGGAGACCCAGTACTTC; cdr3_aa: CASSFLGLAETQYF
j_call: TRBJ2-1; d_call: TRBD1; v_call: TRBV7-9; clone_size: NA; cdr3_nt: TGTGCCAGCGGGACGGGACAGGGTGGATACAATGAGCAGTTCTTC; cdr3_aa: CASGTGQGGYNEQFF
j_call: TRBJ1-2; d_call: TRBD1; v_call: TRBV3-1/TRBV3-2; clone_size: NA; cdr3_nt: TGTGCCAGCAGCCAGAGGGAGACAGGGGCTTCCGGCTACACCTTC; cdr3_aa: CASSQRETGASGYTF
j_call: TRBJ2-3; d_call: TRBD1; v_call: TRBV5-8; clone_size: NA; cdr3_nt: TGTGCCAGCAGCTTGGGACAGGGGGCAATAGATACGCAGTATTTT; cdr3_aa: CASSLGQGAIDTQYF
j_call: TRBJ1-5; d_call: NA; v_call: TRBV7-2; clone_size: NA; cdr3_nt: TGTGCCAGCAGCAAAGCCAGGGGCAATCAGCCCCAGCATTTT; cdr3_aa: CASSKARGNQPQHF
j_call: TRBJ2-6; d_call: NA; v_call: TRBV19; clone_size: once; cdr3_nt: TGTGCCAGTAGTATAGTACAGGCTGGGGCCAACGTCCTGACTTTC; cdr3_aa: CASSIVQAGANVLTF
j_call: TRBJ1-1; d_call: NA; v_call: TRBV6-2/TRBV6-3; clone_size: NA; cdr3_nt: TGTGCCAGCAGTTACCTCAGTGAAGCTTTCTTT; cdr3_aa: CASSYLSEAFF
j_call: TRBJ1-2; d_call: TRBD1; v_call: TRBV29-1; clone_size: once; cdr3_nt: TGCAGCGTTGAAGATCTCGGACAGGGGAGGAACTATGGCTACACCTTC; cdr3_aa: CSVEDLGQGRNYGYTF
j_call: TRBJ1-1; d_call: NA; v_call: TRBV7-2; clone_size: NA; cdr3_nt: TGTGCCAGCAGCCCTTCGGGGATACTCGGGCTTTGGGCTTTCTTT; cdr3_aa: CASSPSGILGLWAFF
j_call: TRBJ2-1; d_call: TRBD1; v_call: TRBV19; clone_size: NA; cdr3_nt: TGTGCCAGTAGTATAGATCCGTTCAGGGACAGGTCAAATGAGCAGTTCTTC; cdr3_aa: CASSIDPFRDRSNEQFF
j_call: TRBJ2-5; d_call: NA; v_call: TRBV25-1; clone_size: NA; cdr3_nt: TGTGCCAGCAGTGATCCAATCTATGGAGAGACCCAGTACTTC; cdr3_aa: CASSDPIYGETQYF
j_call: TRBJ1-2; d_call: TRBD1; v_call: TRBV10-3; clone_size: NA; cdr3_nt: TGTGCCAGTAGGACAGGTCTGAATGGCTACACCTTC; cdr3_aa: CASRTGLNGYTF
j_call: TRBJ2-3; d_call: TRBD1; v_call: TRBV12-5; clone_size: NA; cdr3_nt: TGTGCTAGTGGACCCGGACAGGGGGCAGATACGCAGTATTTT; cdr3_aa: CASGPGQGADTQYF
j_call: TRBJ1-2; d_call: NA; v_call: TRBV7-2; clone_size: NA; cdr3_nt: TGTGCCAGCAGCGGCCTATACAGGGACCCCTATGGCTACACCTTC; cdr3_aa: CASSGLYRDPYGYTF
j_call: TRBJ1-1; d_call: NA; v_call: TRBV2; clone_size: few; cdr3_nt: TGTGCCAGCAGTGCCCTCCCGACGGGGACTGAAGCTTTCTTT; cdr3_aa: CASSALPTGTEAFF
j_call: TRBJ1-6; d_call: NA; v_call: TRBV6-1; clone_size: few; cdr3_nt: TGTGCCAGCAGTGAAAGGGGGTTACCCCTCCACTTT; cdr3_aa: CASSERGLPLHF
j_call: TRBJ2-3; d_call: TRBD2; v_call: TRBV5-1; clone_size: NA; cdr3_nt: TGCGCCAGCACCAAAGCGGGGGGGTACACAGATACGCAGTATTTT; cdr3_aa: CASTKAGGYTDTQYF
j_call: TRBJ1-2; d_call: NA; v_call: TRBV12-3/TRBV12-4; clone_size: NA; cdr3_nt: TGTGCCAGCAGCCCTCAGGGAAATTATGGCTACACCTTC; cdr3_aa: CASSPQGNYGYTF
j_call: TRBJ2-7; d_call: NA; v_call: TRBV27; clone_size: NA; cdr3_nt: TGTGCCAGCAGTCCTGACAGTTCTCCCAAAGGCGAGCAGTACTTC; cdr3_aa: CASSPDSSPKGEQYF